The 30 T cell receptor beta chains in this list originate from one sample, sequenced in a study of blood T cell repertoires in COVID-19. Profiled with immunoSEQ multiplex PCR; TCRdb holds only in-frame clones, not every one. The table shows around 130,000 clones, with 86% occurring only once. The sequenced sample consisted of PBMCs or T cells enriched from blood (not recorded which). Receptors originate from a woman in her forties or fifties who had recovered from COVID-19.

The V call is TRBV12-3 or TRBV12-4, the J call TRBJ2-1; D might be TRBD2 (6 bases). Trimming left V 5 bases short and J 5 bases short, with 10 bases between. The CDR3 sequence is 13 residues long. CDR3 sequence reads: CASSLGRHNEQFF. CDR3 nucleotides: TGTGCCAGCAGTCTCGGGAGACACAATGAGCAGTTCTTC.

The CDR3 region is CASSLEGGTKQYF. The CDR3 DNA sequence: TGTGCCAGCAGCTTAGAGGGTGGGACAAAGCAGTACTTC. This rearrangement joins TRBV11-2 to TRBJ2-7, with D perhaps TRBD1 (6 bases). Trimming removed 0 bases from V and 8 bases from J, with 11 bases in between. The germline V gene has CDR1 SGHAT and CDR2 FQNNGV. The CDR3 is made up of 13 amino acids. Complete variable domain (other parts from reference TRBV11-2 and TRBJ2-7): EAGVAQSPRYKIIEKRQSVAFWCNPISGHATLYWYQQILGQGPKLLIQFQNNGVVDDSQLPKDRFSAERLKGVDSTLKIQPAKLEDSAVYLCASSLEGGTKQYFGPGTRLTVT.

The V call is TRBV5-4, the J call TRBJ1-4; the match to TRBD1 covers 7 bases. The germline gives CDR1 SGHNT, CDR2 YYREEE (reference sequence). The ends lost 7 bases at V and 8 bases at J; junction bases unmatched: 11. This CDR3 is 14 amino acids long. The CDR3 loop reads CASGIQGSREKLFF. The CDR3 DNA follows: TGTGCCAGCGGGATACAGGGGAGTCGGGAAAAACTGTTTTTT.

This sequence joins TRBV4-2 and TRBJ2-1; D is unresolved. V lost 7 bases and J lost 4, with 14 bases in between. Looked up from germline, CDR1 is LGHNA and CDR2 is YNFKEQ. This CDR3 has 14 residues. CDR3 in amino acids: CASTRSVRYNEQFF. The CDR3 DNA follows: TGTGCCAGCACCCGGTCAGTCCGTTACAATGAGCAGTTCTTC.

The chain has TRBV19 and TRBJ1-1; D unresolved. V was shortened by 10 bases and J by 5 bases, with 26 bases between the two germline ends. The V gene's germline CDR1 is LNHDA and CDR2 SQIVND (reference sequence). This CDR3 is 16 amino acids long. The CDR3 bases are TGTGCCACAGTACGATTAGTACCACCCCGCGGGACTGAAGCTTTCTTT. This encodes CATVRLVPPRGTEAFF.

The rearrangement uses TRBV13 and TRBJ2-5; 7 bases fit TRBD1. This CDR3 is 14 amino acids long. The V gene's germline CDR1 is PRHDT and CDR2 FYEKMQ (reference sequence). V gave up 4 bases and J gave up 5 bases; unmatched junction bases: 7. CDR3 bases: TGTGCCAGCAGCTCTACAGGGGTGCGGGAGACCCAGTACTTC. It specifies CASSSTGVRETQYF. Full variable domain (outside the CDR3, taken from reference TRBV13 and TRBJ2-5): AAGVIQSPRHLIKEKRETATLKCYPIPRHDTVYWYQQGPGQDPQFLISFYEKMQSDKGSIPDRFSAQQFSDYHSELNMSSLELGDSALYFCASSSTGVRETQYFGPGTRLLVL.

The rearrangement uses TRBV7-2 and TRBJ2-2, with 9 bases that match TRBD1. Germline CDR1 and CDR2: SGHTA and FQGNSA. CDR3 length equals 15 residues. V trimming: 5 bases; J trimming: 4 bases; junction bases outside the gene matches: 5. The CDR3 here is CASSLQGALTGELFF. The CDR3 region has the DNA TGTGCCAGCAGCCTACAGGGGGCGCTCACCGGGGAGCTGTTTTTT.

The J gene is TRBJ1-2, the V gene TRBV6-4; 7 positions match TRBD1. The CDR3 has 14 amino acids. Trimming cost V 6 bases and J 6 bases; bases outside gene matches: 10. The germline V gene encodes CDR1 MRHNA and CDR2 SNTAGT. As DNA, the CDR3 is TGTGCCAGCAGCGTGGACAGGTTTACGGATGGCTACACCTTC. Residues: CASSVDRFTDGYTF.

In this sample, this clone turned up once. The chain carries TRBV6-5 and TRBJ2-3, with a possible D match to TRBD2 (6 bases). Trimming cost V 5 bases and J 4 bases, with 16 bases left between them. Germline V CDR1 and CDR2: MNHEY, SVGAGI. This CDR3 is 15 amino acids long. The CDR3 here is CASSNTLGGSDTQYF. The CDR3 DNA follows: TGTGCCAGCAGTAATACACTGGGGGGATCAGATACGCAGTATTTT.

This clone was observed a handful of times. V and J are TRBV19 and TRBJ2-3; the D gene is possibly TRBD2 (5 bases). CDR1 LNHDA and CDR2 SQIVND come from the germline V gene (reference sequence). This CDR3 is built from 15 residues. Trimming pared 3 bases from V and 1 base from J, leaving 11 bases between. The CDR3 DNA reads TGTGCCAGTAGTATGAGCGGACGACGCACAGATACGCAGTATTTT. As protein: CASSMSGRRTDTQYF.

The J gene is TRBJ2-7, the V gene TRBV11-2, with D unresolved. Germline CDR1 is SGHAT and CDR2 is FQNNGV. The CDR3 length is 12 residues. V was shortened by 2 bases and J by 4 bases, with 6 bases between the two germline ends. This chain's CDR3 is CASSLLSYEQYF. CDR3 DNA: TGTGCCAGCAGCTTATTATCGTACGAGCAGTACTTC.

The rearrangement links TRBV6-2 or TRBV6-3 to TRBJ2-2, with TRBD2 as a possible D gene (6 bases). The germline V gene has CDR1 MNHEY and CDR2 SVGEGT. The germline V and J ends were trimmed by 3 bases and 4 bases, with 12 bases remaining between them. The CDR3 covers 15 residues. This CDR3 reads CASSYRPSATGELFF. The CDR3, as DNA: TGTGCCAGCAGTTATCGGCCTAGCGCCACCGGGGAGCTGTTTTTT.

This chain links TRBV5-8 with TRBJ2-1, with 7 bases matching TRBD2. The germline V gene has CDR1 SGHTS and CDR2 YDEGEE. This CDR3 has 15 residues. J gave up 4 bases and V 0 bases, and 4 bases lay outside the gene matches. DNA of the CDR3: TGTGCCAGCAGCTTGGCCGGGCGGGGGTACAATGAGCAGTTCTTC. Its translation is CASSLAGRGYNEQFF.

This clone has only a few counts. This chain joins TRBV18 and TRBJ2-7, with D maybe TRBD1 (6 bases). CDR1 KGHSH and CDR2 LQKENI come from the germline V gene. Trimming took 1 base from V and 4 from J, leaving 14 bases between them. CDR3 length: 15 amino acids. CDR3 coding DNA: TGTGCCAGCTCACCACTTAGGGACAAGCCTTACGAGCAGTACTTC. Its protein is CASSPLRDKPYEQYF. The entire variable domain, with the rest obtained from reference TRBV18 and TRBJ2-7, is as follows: NAGVMQNPRHLVRRRGQEARLRCSPMKGHSHVYWYRQLPEEGLKFMVYLQKENIIDESGMPKERFSAEFPKEGPSILRIQQVVRGDSAAYFCASSPLRDKPYEQYFGPGTRLTVT.

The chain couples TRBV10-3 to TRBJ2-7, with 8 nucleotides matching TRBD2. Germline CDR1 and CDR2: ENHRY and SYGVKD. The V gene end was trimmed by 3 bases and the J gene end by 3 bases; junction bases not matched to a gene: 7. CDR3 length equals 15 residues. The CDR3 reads CAISDPTSDDYEQYF. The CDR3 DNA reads TGTGCCATCAGTGACCCGACTAGCGACGACTACGAGCAGTACTTC.

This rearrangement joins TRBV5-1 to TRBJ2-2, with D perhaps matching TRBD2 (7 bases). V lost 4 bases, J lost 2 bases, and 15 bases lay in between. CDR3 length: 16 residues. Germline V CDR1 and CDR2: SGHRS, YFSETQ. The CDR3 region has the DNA TGCGCCAGCAGCCCAACAGGGAGGGGAAACACCGGGGAGCTGTTTTTT. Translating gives CASSPTGRGNTGELFF.

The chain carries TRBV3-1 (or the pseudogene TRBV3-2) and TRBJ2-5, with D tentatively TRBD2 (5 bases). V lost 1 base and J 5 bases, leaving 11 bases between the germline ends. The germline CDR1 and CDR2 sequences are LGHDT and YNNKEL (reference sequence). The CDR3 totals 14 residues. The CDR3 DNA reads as TGTGCCAGCAGCCAAGTTACTAGTTCGGAGACCCAGTACTTC. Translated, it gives CASSQVTSSETQYF.

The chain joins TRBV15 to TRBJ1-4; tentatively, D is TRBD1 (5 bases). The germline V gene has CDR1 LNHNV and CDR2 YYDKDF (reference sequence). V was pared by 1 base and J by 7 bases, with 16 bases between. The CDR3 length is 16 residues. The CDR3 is CATSRAFGAVREKLFF. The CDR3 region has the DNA TGTGCCACCAGCAGAGCTTTTGGGGCCGTACGTGAAAAACTGTTTTTT.

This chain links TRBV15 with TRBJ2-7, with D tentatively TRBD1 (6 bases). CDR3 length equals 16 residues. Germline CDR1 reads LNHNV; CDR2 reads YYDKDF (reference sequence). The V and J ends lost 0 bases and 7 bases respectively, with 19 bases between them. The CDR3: CATSREAGTRSGEQYF. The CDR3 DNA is TGTGCCACCAGCAGAGAAGCCGGGACACGATCCGGGGAGCAGTACTTC.

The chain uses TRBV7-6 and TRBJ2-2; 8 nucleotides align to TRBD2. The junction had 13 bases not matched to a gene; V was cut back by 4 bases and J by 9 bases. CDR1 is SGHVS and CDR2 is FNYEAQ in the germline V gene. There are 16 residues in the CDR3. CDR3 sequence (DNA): TGTGCCAGCAGCTCCACCGGGACTAGAGGGACCCGGGAGCTGTTTTTT. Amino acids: CASSSTGTRGTRELFF. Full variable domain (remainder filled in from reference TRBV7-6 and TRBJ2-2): GAGVSQSPRYKVTKRGQDVALRCDPISGHVSLYWYRQALGQGPEFLTYFNYEAQQDKSGLPNDRFSAERPEGSISTLTIQRTEQRDSAMYRCASSSTGTRGTRELFFGEGSRLTVL.

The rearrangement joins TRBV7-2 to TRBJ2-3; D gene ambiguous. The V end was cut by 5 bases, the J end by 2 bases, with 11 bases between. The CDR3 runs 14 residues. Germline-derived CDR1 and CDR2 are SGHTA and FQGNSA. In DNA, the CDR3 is TGTGCCAGCAGCGTTTTAGGAGACACAGATACGCAGTATTTT. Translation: CASSVLGDTDTQYF.

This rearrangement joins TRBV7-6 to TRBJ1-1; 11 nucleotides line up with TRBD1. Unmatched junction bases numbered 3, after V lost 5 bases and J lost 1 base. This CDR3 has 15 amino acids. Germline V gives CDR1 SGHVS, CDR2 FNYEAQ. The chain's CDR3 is CASSVGQGGNTEAFF. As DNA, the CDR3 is TGTGCCAGCAGCGTGGGACAGGGGGGGAACACTGAAGCTTTCTTT.

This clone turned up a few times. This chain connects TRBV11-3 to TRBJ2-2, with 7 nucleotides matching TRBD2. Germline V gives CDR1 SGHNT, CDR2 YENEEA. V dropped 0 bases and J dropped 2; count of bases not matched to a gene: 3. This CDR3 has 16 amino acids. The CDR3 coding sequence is TGTGCCAGCAGCTTAGACCCGGGGGGTAACACCGGGGAGCTGTTTTTT. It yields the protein CASSLDPGGNTGELFF.

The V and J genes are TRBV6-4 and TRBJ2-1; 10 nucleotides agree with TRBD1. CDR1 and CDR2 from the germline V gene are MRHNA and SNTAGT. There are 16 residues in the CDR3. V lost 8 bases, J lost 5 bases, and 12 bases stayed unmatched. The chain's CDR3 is CASSRTGQGLNNEQFF. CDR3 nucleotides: TGTGCCAGCTCCCGCACGGGACAGGGGTTAAACAATGAGCAGTTCTTC.

The CDR3 protein is CSASSRAYEQYF. The CDR3 DNA is TGCAGTGCTAGTTCGAGGGCCTACGAGCAGTACTTC. The chain joins TRBV20-1 to TRBJ2-7; possibly TRBD2 for D (5 bases). The CDR3 contains 12 residues. The germline V and J ends were trimmed by 3 bases and 2 bases, with 8 bases remaining between them. Germline lookup yields CDR1 DFQATT and CDR2 SNEGSKA (reference sequence).

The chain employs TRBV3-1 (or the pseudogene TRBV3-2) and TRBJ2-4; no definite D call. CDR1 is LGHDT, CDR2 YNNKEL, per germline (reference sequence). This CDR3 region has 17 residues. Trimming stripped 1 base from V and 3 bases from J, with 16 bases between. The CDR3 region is CASSQAVARAFKNIQYF. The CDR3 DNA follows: TGTGCCAGCAGCCAAGCGGTAGCTAGAGCCTTCAAAAACATTCAGTACTTC.

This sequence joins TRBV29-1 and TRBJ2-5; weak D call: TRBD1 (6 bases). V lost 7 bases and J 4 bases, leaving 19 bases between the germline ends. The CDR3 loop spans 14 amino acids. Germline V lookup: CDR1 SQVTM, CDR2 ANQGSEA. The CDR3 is CSGSPGHRGETQYF. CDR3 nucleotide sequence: TGCAGCGGTAGCCCGGGACACCGGGGAGAGACCCAGTACTTC.

The chain's CDR3 is CASSFSGTGGTYEQYF. The CDR3 DNA is TGTGCCAGCAGCTTCTCCGGGACAGGGGGAACCTACGAGCAGTACTTC. The chain joins TRBV7-9 to TRBJ2-7, with TRBD1 identical over 11 bases. The CDR3 is 16 residues long. J lost 2 bases, V lost 3 bases, and 6 bases had no gene match. Germline CDR1 is SEHNR and CDR2 is FQNEAQ (reference sequence).

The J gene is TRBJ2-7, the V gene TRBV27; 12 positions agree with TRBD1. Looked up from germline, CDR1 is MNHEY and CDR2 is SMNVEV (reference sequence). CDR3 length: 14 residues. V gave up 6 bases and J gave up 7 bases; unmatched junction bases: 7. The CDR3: CASRLGQGAREQYF. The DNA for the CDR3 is TGTGCCAGCAGGCTGGGACAGGGGGCGCGGGAGCAGTACTTC.

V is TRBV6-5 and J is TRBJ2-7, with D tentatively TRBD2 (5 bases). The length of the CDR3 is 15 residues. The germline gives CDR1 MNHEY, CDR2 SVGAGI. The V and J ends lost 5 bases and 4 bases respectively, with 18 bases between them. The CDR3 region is CASSLGSPGGYEQYF. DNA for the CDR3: TGTGCCAGCAGTCTAGGGTCTCCCGGAGGATACGAGCAGTACTTC.